The 30 T cell receptor beta chains given below trace back to one sample, sequenced in a study of a mutant IDH1 vaccine in newly diagnosed glioma (dated by TCRdb to the early 2020s). The meaning of the sample's time point label: week 47, end of study. Each vaccine dose was 300 ug of a 20-mer mutant IDH1 peptide in Montanide, given subcutaneously with topical imiquimod. The library was produced with the immunoSEQ multiplex PCR assay. TCRdb took this table from immuneACCESS and kept in-frame rearrangements with V and J called. Such tables lack part of the clones; where checked against another copy, unresolved V genes explain under half of the gap, and the rest is unexplained. The sample yields about 40,000 clones; roughly 82% were counted once. The biggest ten clones account for about 17% of the sample. The antigens these receptors bind are not known. The source was PBMCs, collected from a glioma patient whose treatment included an IDH1 peptide vaccine. Source of these receptors: a man aged 18 to 35 with glioma. Some clones in this sample may be carry-over from other donors' samples.

CDR3 region: CASSLAGNGYEQYF. The CDR3 DNA sequence: TGCGCCAGCAGCTTGGCCGGGAACGGATACGAGCAGTACTTC. V gene TRBV5-1 combines with J gene TRBJ2-7; D is perhaps TRBD2 (5 bases). Germline CDR1 is SGHRS and CDR2 is YFSETQ. There are 14 residues in the CDR3. Trimming left V 0 bases short and J 4 bases short, with 11 bases between.

The chain couples TRBV7-3 to TRBJ2-2; 11 bases fit TRBD1. This CDR3 has 16 residues. The J segment lost 4 bases and the V segment lost 5 bases, leaving 6 bases of the junction unmatched. Germline CDR1 reads SGHTA; CDR2 reads FQGTGA. The CDR3 region is CASSPDRGHGTGELFF. Written as DNA, the CDR3 is TGTGCCAGCAGCCCGGACAGGGGGCATGGCACCGGGGAGCTGTTTTTT.

The V and J genes are TRBV25-1 and TRBJ2-5; perhaps TRBD2 as D (5 bases). This CDR3 has 16 amino acids. The germline CDR1 and CDR2 sequences are MGHDK and SYGVNS. The V and J ends lost 2 bases and 0 bases respectively, with 13 bases between them. In nucleotides, the CDR3 is TGTGCCAGCAGTGAAACCCTCCCGGGGTACCAAGAGACCCAGTACTTC. It codes for CASSETLPGYQETQYF.

The chain combines TRBV5-5 with TRBJ1-1; D gene uncertain. Looked up from germline, CDR1 is SGHKS and CDR2 is YYEKEE (reference sequence). Trimming took 2 bases from V and 1 from J, leaving 3 bases between them. The CDR3 runs 12 residues. The CDR3 DNA is TGTGCCAGCAGCTTATCGAACACTGAAGCTTTCTTT. It encodes CASSLSNTEAFF.

The CDR3 protein is CASSYLGGTEAFF. DNA for the CDR3: TGTGCCAGCAGTTACCTGGGGGGCACTGAAGCTTTCTTT. This chain links TRBV6-5 with TRBJ1-1, with D perhaps matching TRBD1 (5 bases). V lost 2 bases to trimming and J lost 4 bases, with 8 bases between them. The CDR3 contains 13 residues. Germline CDR1 and CDR2: MNHEY and SVGAGI.

The chain carries TRBV29-1 and TRBJ2-1, with 9 bases aligning to TRBD1. Germline lookup yields CDR1 SQVTM and CDR2 ANQGSEA. The CDR3 runs to 13 residues. V trimming: 8 bases; J trimming: 4 bases; junction bases outside the gene matches: 6. The CDR3 sequence: CSLEGQGYNEQFF. CDR3 nucleotide sequence: TGCAGCCTCGAGGGACAGGGATACAATGAGCAGTTCTTC.

V gene TRBV5-6 combines with J gene TRBJ1-1, with D hard to call. V lost 4 bases to trimming and J lost 0 bases, with 19 bases between them. There are 17 residues in the CDR3. Germline V gives CDR1 SGHDT, CDR2 YYEEEE. This CDR3 reads CASSPKLRDILNTEAFF. As DNA, the CDR3 is TGTGCCAGCAGCCCTAAACTACGAGACATACTGAACACTGAAGCTTTCTTT.

The chain couples TRBV9 to TRBJ2-1; a weak D match, TRBD1 (5 bases). This CDR3 has 20 residues. The germline gives CDR1 SGDLS, CDR2 YYNGEE. The V end lost 3 bases, the J end lost 0 bases, and 25 bases lay between the germline ends. The CDR3 DNA follows: TGTGCCAGCAGCGCCTCCGGGCCAGGGTTGGATTCGAGCTCCTACAATGAGCAGTTCTTC. It specifies CASSASGPGLDSSSYNEQFF.

The rearrangement joins TRBV2 to TRBJ1-2; D possibly corresponds to TRBD1 (6 bases). V lost 4 bases and J lost 3, with 9 bases in between. The CDR3 is 13 amino acids. Per germline, CDR1 SNHLY and CDR2 FYNNEI. The chain's CDR3 is CASSGQVHYGYTF. The CDR3, as DNA: TGTGCCAGCAGTGGACAGGTTCACTATGGCTACACCTTC.

The V call is TRBV13, the J call TRBJ2-7; D gene ambiguous. CDR1 is PRHDT, CDR2 FYEKMQ, per germline (reference sequence). The CDR3 runs to 18 residues. V lost 1 base, J lost 3 bases, and 22 bases lay in between. The CDR3 loop reads CASSLARRDLQSVYEQYF. The CDR3, as DNA: TGTGCCAGCAGCTTAGCTCGGCGTGATCTCCAGTCTGTCTACGAGCAGTACTTC.

This chain links TRBV6-5 with TRBJ1-2; possible D gene TRBD1, 6 bases. This CDR3 is 12 amino acids long. The germline V gene has CDR1 MNHEY and CDR2 SVGAGI. The V gene lost 4 bases and the J gene lost 5 bases, with 8 bases spanning the gap. This CDR3 is CASSFQGYGYTF. The CDR3 DNA reads TGTGCCAGCAGTTTCCAGGGGTATGGCTACACCTTC.

This clone was observed a few times. The V call is TRBV14, the J call TRBJ1-1; D perhaps matches TRBD1 (6 bases). The germline CDR1 and CDR2 sequences are SGHDN and FVKESK. The CDR3 is 18 residues long. Between the trimmed V and J ends, which lost 2 bases and 0 bases, there was a span of 19 bases. The CDR3 protein is CASSQTTGFKPMNTEAFF. The CDR3 nucleotides read TGTGCCAGCAGCCAAACCACAGGGTTCAAACCCATGAACACTGAAGCTTTCTTT.

The rearrangement uses TRBV30 and TRBJ1-2, with a possible D match to TRBD1 (5 bases). The CDR3 sequence is 16 residues long. CDR1 GTSNPN and CDR2 SVGIG come from the germline V gene (reference sequence). Trimming removed 0 bases at V and 0 bases at J, with 14 bases between. CDR3 coding DNA: TGTGCCTGGAGTGTACCGGGGGGGGGACCTAACTATGGCTACACCTTC. Protein: CAWSVPGGGPNYGYTF.

The rearrangement joins TRBV5-8 to TRBJ1-6, with no clear D. Germline lookup yields CDR1 SGHTS and CDR2 YDEGEE. The CDR3 runs to 11 residues. V was shortened by 6 bases and J by 11 bases, with 9 bases between the two germline ends. The CDR3: CASTIVPPLHF. The DNA for the CDR3 is TGTGCCAGCACAATTGTGCCACCCCTCCACTTT.

The chain couples TRBV7-3 to TRBJ2-6; the match to TRBD2 covers 9 bases. Germline-derived CDR1 and CDR2 are SGHTA and FQGTGA. Trimming cost V 0 bases and J 2 bases; bases outside gene matches: 2. CDR3 size: 17 residues. CDR3 residues: CASSLTSGSTGANVLTF. The CDR3 coding sequence is TGTGCCAGCAGCTTAACTAGCGGGAGTACTGGGGCCAACGTCCTGACTTTC.

The chain links TRBV6-6 to TRBJ1-2; D is uncertain. Trimming removed 3 bases from V and 13 bases from J, with 21 bases in between. Germline CDR1 and CDR2: MNHNY and SVGAGI (reference sequence). This CDR3 has 14 residues. In nucleotides, the CDR3 is TGTGCCAGCAGTTATGGGTTGGGTTCTATGGAGGTCACCTTC. Translating gives CASSYGLGSMEVTF.

The sample holds one count of this clone. The chain employs TRBV4-3 and TRBJ2-1; 10 nucleotides agree with TRBD2. The CDR3 loop spans 20 amino acids. Germline V CDR1 and CDR2: LGHNA, YSLEER. The V segment lost 0 bases and the J segment 0 bases; nucleotides outside the gene matches: 11. This chain's CDR3 is CASSQDYPPASGSSYNEQFF. The DNA for the CDR3 is TGCGCCAGCAGCCAAGATTATCCCCCGGCTAGCGGGAGCTCCTACAATGAGCAGTTCTTC.

The chain links TRBV19 to TRBJ1-6, with TRBD1 matching over 8 bases. The CDR3 loop spans 15 amino acids. After removal of 5 bases from V and 2 bases from J, the junction contained 2 bases not matched to a gene. CDR1 LNHDA and CDR2 SQIVND come from the germline V gene (reference sequence). The CDR3 bases are TGTGCCAGTAGTGACAGGGGCACCTATAATTCACCCCTCCACTTT. It codes for CASSDRGTYNSPLHF.

The CDR3 here is CASSKGAPYEQYF. The CDR3, as DNA: TGTGCCAGCAGTAAAGGAGCCCCCTACGAGCAGTACTTC. The rearrangement uses TRBV25-1 and TRBJ2-7; D gene unclear. Looked up from germline, CDR1 is MGHDK and CDR2 is SYGVNS. This CDR3 has 13 amino acids. Trimming shortened V by 5 bases and J by 2 bases, and 10 bases separated the two germline ends.

The chain combines TRBV30 with TRBJ1-2; D perhaps matches TRBD1 (6 bases). This CDR3 has 12 amino acids. V dropped 0 bases and J dropped 8 bases, with 10 bases sitting between them. Germline V CDR1 and CDR2: GTSNPN, SVGIG (reference sequence). CDR3 residues: CAWSVGGWGYTF. CDR3 sequence (DNA): TGTGCCTGGAGTGTAGGGGGTTGGGGCTACACCTTC.

The rearrangement links TRBV5-5 to TRBJ1-1; D gene uncertain. Germline loops: CDR1 SGHKS, CDR2 YYEKEE (reference sequence). CDR3 length equals 14 residues. The V end was cut by 2 bases, the J end by 2 bases, with 10 bases between. This CDR3 reads CASSLITANTEAFF. The CDR3 nucleotides are TGTGCCAGCAGCTTAATTACGGCAAACACTGAAGCTTTCTTT.

The genes are TRBV27 and TRBJ2-7, with TRBD2 matching over 11 bases. Germline trimming cut 7 bases from V and 12 bases from J; bases unmatched to any gene: 11. Per the germline V gene, CDR1 is MNHEY and CDR2 is SMNVEV (reference sequence). CDR3 length: 13 residues. CDR3 nucleotides: TGTGCCAGCAAAGGGGGAACTAGCGGGAGATGGTACTTC. This codes for CASKGGTSGRWYF.

On this clone itself: The sample holds other DNA sequences that translate to the same CDR3. This chain connects TRBV5-4 to TRBJ1-5; D might be TRBD1 (6 bases). V was cut by 5 bases and J by 1 base, with 10 bases left in between. The CDR3 contains 14 residues. CDR1 is SGHNT, CDR2 YYREEE, per germline (reference sequence). CDR3 amino acids: CASSLGGSNQPQHF. CDR3 DNA: TGTGCCAGCAGTTTAGGGGGAAGCAATCAGCCCCAGCATTTT. The whole variable domain, remainder taken from reference TRBV5-4 and TRBJ1-5, is ETGVTQSPTHLIKTRGQQVTLRCSSQSGHNTVSWYQQALGQGPQFIFQYYREEENGRGNFPPRFSGLQFPNYSSELNVNALELDDSALYLCASSLGGSNQPQHFGDGTRLSIL.

The chain joins TRBV13 to TRBJ2-7; a possible D gene is TRBD1 (6 bases). This CDR3 region has 12 residues. V was shortened by 4 bases and J by 5 bases, with 9 bases between the two germline ends. CDR1 is PRHDT and CDR2 is FYEKMQ in the germline V gene (reference sequence). The CDR3 is CASSSQGNEQYF. The CDR3 DNA reads TGTGCCAGCAGCTCACAGGGAAACGAGCAGTACTTC.

The genes are TRBV7-9 and TRBJ2-7; D possibly uses TRBD1 or TRBD2 (5 bases each). This CDR3 contains 13 residues. Germline V gene lookup returns CDR1 SEHNR and CDR2 FQNEAQ (reference sequence). Trimming left V 4 bases short and J 3 bases short, with 10 bases between. The CDR3 sequence: CASSSGTRYEQYF. CDR3 nucleotide sequence: TGTGCCAGCAGCTCCGGGACCCGCTACGAGCAGTACTTC.

The rearrangement uses TRBV6-5 and TRBJ2-7; D might be TRBD2 (5 bases). The germline V and J ends were trimmed by 0 bases and 4 bases, with 10 bases remaining between them. Germline values: CDR1 MNHEY, CDR2 SVGAGI. The CDR3 loop spans 14 amino acids. The CDR3 here is CASSYSVSGYEQYF. In DNA form, the CDR3 reads TGTGCCAGCAGTTACTCGGTGTCGGGGTACGAGCAGTACTTC.

The chain carries TRBV7-9 and TRBJ2-7, with 8 positions matching TRBD1. Germline CDR1 is SEHNR and CDR2 is FQNEAQ (reference sequence). The CDR3 has 15 amino acids. The V and J ends lost 4 bases and 2 bases, in that order; junction bases with no gene match: 7. CDR3 DNA: TGTGCCAGCAGCTCCGGACAGGGCTGGCCCTACGAGCAGTACTTC. It is translated as CASSSGQGWPYEQYF.

The chain couples TRBV4-3 to TRBJ1-5; TRBD1 is a possible D gene (6 bases). Trimming took off 6 bases at V and 2 bases at J, with 20 bases between the two ends. The CDR3 is 17 residues long. Germline V CDR1 and CDR2: LGHNA, YSLEER. The CDR3 region has the DNA TGCGCCAGCAGTTATCCTAGGGGGGACAAAGGCAATCAGCCCCAGCATTTT. It is translated as CASSYPRGDKGNQPQHF.

This chain joins TRBV20-1 and TRBJ2-5; no definite D call. V lost 0 bases and J lost 5, with 4 bases in between. Germline loops: CDR1 DFQATT, CDR2 SNEGSKA (reference sequence). The CDR3 runs to 11 residues. CDR3: CSAREWETQYF. CDR3 sequence (DNA): TGCAGTGCTAGAGAATGGGAGACCCAGTACTTC.

The rearrangement joins TRBV7-2 to TRBJ2-5, with D unresolved. The CDR3 runs 13 residues. V lost 3 bases and J lost 3, with 8 bases in between. CDR1 SGHTA and CDR2 FQGNSA come from the germline V gene. The CDR3 DNA is TGTGCCAGCAGCTTTGCATGGGAAGAGACCCAGTACTTC. Translation: CASSFAWEETQYF.